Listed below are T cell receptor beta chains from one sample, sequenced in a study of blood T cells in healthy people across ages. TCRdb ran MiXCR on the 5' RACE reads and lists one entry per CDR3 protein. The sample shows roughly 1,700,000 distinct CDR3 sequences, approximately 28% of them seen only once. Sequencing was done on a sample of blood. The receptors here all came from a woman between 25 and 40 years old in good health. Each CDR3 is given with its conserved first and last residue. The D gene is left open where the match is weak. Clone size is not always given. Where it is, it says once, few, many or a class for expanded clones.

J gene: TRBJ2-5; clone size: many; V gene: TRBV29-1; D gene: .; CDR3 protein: CSVEDMAGRTQYF; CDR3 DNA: TGCAGCGTTGAAGACATGGCCGGTCGGACCCAGTACTTC
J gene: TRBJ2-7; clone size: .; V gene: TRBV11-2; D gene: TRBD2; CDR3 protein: CASGLERGRVAEQYF; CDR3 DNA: TGTGCCAGCGGCTTAGAACGCGGGAGGGTTGCCGAGCAGTACTTC
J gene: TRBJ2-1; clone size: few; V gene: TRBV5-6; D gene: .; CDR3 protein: CASIRMADGNNEQFF; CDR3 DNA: TGTGCCAGCATCCGGATGGCGGATGGGAACAATGAGCAGTTCTTC
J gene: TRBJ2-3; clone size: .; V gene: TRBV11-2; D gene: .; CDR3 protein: CASSAHGVTTDTQYF; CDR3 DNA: TGTGCCAGCAGCGCCCACGGGGTAACTACAGATACGCAGTATTTT
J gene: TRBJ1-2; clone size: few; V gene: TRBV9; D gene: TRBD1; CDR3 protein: CASSAGGGDYGYTF; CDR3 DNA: TGTGCCAGCAGCGCAGGGGGAGGGGACTATGGCTACACCTTC
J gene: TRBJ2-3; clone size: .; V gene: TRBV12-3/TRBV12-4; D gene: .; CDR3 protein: CASSPFGLATDTQYF; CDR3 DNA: TGTGCCAGCAGTCCATTCGGACTGGCGACAGATACGCAGTATTTT
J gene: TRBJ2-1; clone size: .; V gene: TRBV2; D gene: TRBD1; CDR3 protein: CASGTGVWNEQFF; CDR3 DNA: TGTGCCAGCGGGACAGGGGTGTGGAATGAGCAGTTCTTC
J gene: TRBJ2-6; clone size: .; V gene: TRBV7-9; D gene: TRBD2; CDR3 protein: CASSLVRSSGNSGANVLTF; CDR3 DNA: TGTGCCAGCAGCTTAGTCAGGTCTAGCGGGAACTCTGGGGCCAACGTCCTGACTTTC
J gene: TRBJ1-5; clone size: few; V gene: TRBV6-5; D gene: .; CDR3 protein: CASKPGTTNQPQHF; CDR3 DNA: TGTGCCAGCAAACCTGGGACAACCAATCAGCCCCAGCATTTT
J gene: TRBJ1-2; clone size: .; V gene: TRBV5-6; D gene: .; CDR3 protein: CASSLGGQRYGYTF; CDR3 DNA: TGTGCCAGCAGCTTAGGTGGACAGCGTTATGGCTACACCTTC
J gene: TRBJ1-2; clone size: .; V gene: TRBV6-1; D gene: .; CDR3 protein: CASSEPQRGYTF; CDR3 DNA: TGTGCCAGCAGTGAGCCTCAGAGGGGCTACACCTTC
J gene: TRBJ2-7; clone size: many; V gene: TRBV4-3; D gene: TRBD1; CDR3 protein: CASSQDRTGTDEQYF; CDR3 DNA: TGCGCCAGCAGCCAAGATCGGACAGGGACAGACGAGCAGTACTTC
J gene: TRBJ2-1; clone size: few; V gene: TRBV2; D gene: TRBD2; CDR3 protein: CASLGLAGTNEQFF; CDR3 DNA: TGTGCCAGCTTGGGACTAGCGGGAACCAATGAGCAGTTCTTC
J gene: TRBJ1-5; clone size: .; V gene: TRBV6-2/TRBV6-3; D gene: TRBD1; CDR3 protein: CASSSTGTGLYQPQHF; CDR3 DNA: TGTGCCAGCAGTTCTACCGGGACAGGACTTTATCAGCCCCAGCATTTT
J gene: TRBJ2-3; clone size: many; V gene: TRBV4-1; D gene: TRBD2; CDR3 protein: CASSRNSGSTDTQYF; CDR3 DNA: TGCGCCAGCAGCCGAAATAGCGGGAGCACAGATACGCAGTATTTT
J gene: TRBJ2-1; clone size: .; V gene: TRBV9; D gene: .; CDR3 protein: CASSASDSYNEQFF; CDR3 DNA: TGTGCCAGCAGCGCCTCGGACTCCTACAATGAGCAGTTCTTC
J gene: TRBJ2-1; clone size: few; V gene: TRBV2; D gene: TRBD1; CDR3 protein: CASGRDRDSYNEQFF; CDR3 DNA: TGTGCCAGCGGTAGGGACAGGGACTCCTACAATGAGCAGTTCTTC
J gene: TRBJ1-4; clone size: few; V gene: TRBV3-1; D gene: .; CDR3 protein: CASSQEGRQEKLFF; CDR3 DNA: TGTGCCAGCAGCCAGGAGGGGCGGCAGGAAAAACTGTTTTTT
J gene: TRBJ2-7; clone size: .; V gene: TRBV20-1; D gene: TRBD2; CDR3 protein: CSARGASGGVMTSYNEQYF; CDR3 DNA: TGCAGTGCCAGAGGGGCTAGCGGGGGTGTCATGACCTCCTACAATGAGCAGTACTTC
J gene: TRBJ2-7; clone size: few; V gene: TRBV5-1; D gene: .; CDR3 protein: CASSCNRISYEQYF; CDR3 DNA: TGCGCCAGCAGCTGCAACAGAATCTCCTACGAGCAGTACTTC
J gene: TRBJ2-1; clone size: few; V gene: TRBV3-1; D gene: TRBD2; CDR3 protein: CASSQSSSGTYNEQFF; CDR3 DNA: TGTGCCAGCAGCCAGAGTTCTAGCGGCACTTACAATGAGCAGTTCTTC
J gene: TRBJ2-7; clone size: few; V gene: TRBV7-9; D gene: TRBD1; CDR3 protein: CASSEMGQGVIGVYEQYF; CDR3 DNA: TGTGCCAGCAGCGAGATGGGACAGGGGGTCATCGGTGTCTACGAGCAGTACTTC
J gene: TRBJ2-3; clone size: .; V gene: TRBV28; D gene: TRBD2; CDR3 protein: CASSPHTAPRGGRADTQYF; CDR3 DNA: TGTGCCAGCAGTCCACATACGGCCCCCCGGGGGGGCCGCGCAGATACGCAGTATTTT
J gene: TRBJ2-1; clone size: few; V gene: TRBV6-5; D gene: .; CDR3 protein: CASSLISDIRGNEQFF; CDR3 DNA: TGTGCCAGCAGTTTGATAAGCGACATTCGAGGCAATGAGCAGTTCTTC
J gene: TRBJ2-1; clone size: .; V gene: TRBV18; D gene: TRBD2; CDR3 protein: CASSPPGLAGGLFHEQFF; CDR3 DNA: TGTGCCAGCTCACCACCTGGTCTAGCGGGAGGGCTCTTCCATGAGCAGTTCTTC
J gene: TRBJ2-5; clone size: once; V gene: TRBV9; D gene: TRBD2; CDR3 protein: CASSVATSGTQETQYF; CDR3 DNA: TGTGCCAGCAGCGTAGCGACTAGCGGGACTCAAGAGACCCAGTACTTC
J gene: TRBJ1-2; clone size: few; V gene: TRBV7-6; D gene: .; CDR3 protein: CASSLVSMGITGYGYTF; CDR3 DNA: TGTGCCAGCAGCTTAGTCTCAATGGGGATTACAGGATATGGCTACACCTTC
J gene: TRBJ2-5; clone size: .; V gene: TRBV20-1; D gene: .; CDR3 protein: CSARSSEETQYF; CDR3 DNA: TGCAGTGCTAGATCTAGTGAGGAGACCCAGTACTTC
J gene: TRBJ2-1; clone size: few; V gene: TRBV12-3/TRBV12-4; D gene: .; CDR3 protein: CASSLISMTANEQFF; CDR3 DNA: TGTGCCAGCAGTTTAATCAGTATGACCGCCAATGAGCAGTTCTTC
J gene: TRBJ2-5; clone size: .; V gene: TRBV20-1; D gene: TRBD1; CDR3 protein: CSAREATGVQETQYF; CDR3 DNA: TGCAGTGCTAGAGAGGCGACAGGGGTTCAGGAGACCCAGTACTTC
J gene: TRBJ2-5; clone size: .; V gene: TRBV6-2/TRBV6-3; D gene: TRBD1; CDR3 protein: CASRAYHGTDKETQHF; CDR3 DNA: TGTGCCAGTCGAGCTTACCACGGGACAGATAAAGAGACCCAGCACTTC
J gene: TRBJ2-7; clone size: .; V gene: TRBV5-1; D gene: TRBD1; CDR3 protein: CASSLTGASYNEQYF; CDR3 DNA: TGCGCCAGCAGCTTGACAGGGGCCTCCTACAATGAGCAGTACTTC
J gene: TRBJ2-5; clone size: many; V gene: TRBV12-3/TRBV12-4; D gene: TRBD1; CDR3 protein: CASSRGTGMLGETQYF; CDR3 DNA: TGTGCCAGCAGCCGAGGGACAGGGATGTTAGGAGAGACCCAGTACTTC
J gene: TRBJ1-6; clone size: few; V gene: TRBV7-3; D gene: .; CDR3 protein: CASSLGEASPLHF; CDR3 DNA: TGTGCCAGCAGCTTAGGAGAGGCTTCACCCCTCCACTTT
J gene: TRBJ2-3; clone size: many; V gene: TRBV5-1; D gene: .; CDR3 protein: CASGRGGTDTQYF; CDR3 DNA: TGCGCCAGCGGCAGGGGAGGCACAGATACGCAGTATTTT
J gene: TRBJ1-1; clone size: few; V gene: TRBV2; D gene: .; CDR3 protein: CASSAGENTEAFF; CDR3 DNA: TGTGCCAGCAGTGCAGGGGAGAACACTGAAGCTTTCTTT
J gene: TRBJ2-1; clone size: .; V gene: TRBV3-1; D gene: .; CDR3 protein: CASSPGPQEQFF; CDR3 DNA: TGTGCCAGCAGCCCGGGACCCCAGGAGCAGTTCTTC
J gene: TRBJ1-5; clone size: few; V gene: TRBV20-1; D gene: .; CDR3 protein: CSARVGSNQPQHF; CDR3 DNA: TGCAGTGCTAGAGTCGGAAGCAATCAGCCCCAGCATTTT
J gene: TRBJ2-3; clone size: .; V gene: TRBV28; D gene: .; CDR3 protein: CASKARGLASTDTQYF; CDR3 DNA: TGTGCCAGCAAAGCCCGGGGGTTAGCTAGCACAGATACGCAGTATTTT
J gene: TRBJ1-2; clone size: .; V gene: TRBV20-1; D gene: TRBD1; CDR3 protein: CSARDRESYTF; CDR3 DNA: TGCAGTGCTAGGGACAGGGAAAGCTACACCTTC
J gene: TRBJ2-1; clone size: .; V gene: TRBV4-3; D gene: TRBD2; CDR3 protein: CASSQVTSGTDNEQFF; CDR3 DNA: TGCGCCAGCAGCCAAGTTACTAGCGGGACAGACAATGAGCAGTTCTTC
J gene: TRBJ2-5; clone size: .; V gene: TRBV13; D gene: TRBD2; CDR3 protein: CASSLGGTSTETQYF; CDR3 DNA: TGTGCCAGCAGCTTAGGTGGGACTAGCACAGAGACCCAGTACTTC
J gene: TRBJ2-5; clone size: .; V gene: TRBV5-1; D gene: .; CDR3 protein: CASSVPDGQETQYF; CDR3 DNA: TGCGCCAGCAGCGTTCCCGACGGCCAAGAGACCCAGTACTTC
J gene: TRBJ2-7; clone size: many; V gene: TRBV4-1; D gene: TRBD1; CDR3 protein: CASSQDGTGMFYEQYF; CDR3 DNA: TGCGCCAGCAGCCAAGATGGGACAGGGATGTTCTACGAGCAGTACTTC
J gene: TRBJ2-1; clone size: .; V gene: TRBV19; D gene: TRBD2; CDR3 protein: CASSVPGLANEQFF; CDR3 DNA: TGTGCCAGTAGTGTCCCGGGACTAGCGAATGAGCAGTTCTTC
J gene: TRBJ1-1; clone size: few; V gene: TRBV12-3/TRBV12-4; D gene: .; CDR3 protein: CASSTRLRMNTEAFF; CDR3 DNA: TGTGCCAGCAGTACGCGACTGAGGATGAACACTGAAGCTTTCTTT
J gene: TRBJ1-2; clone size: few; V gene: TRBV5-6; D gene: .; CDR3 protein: CASSSDPGIHGYTF; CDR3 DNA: TGTGCCAGCAGCTCGGATCCAGGGATCCATGGCTACACCTTC